This T cell receptor (beta chain) was documented in a study of blood T cell repertoires in COVID-19 (dated by TCRdb to 2018 to 2020). Study-level background: The collaborator samples originated in the United States, Italy and Spain and spanned the acute and convalescent phases of COVID-19. The material from the prospective study consisted of cDNA or gDNA derived from T cells, B-cell-depleted T cells, or PBMCs. The dataset comprised deeply sampled blood TCRbeta repertoires from subjects exposed to, actively infected with, or recovered from COVID-19. A freely available public database, intended as a resource for researchers studying the immune response to SARS-CoV-2, is where the repertoires were released. The samples were drawn from the first 160 participants of the ongoing ImmuneRACE study and from 950 to 1,500 subjects provided by 6 global collaborators. Sample metadata almost always included a de-identified subject ID, COVID-19 status, age in years and sex. Where available, HLA class I and class II types were obtained from metadata supplied by the sample provider rather than from assay-based typing. Paper-wide results and their limitations: The amount of clinical and demographic metadata varied by source and participant and was provided uncurated.

As for this clone: This receptor's antigen is unknown. No base qualities exist here, and no much larger clone lies one base off it.

Collaborating institutions collected whole blood in K2EDTA tubes following their own protocols. Collaborator samples were shipped for TCRbeta analysis as frozen whole blood, isolated PBMCs, or DNA extracted from either sample type. Reading from cysteine to phenylalanine, the CDR3 counts 14 amino acids. The read is trimmed to its CDR3 DNA, 42 bases read in frame from base 1. According to the germline V gene, CDR1 reads SGDLS and CDR2 reads YYNGEE. V and J lose 0 bases and 2 bases, and a span of 8 bases separates them. TCRbeta CDR3 regions were amplified from genomic DNA using the immunoSEQ Assay, a bias-controlled multiplex PCR. Under the source paper's analysis protocol: Within the assay, amplification of reference gene primers was used to estimate how many nucleated cells each sample contained. To quantify the absolute abundance of each unique TCRbeta CDR3 rearrangement, sequence reads were collapsed and filtered. For each sample, productive Simpson clonality was calculated as the square root of Simpson's diversity index across productive rearrangements. The immuneACCESS repertoire file appears here via TCRdb, limited to in-frame rearrangements. These files lack a portion of the clones; in checked studies, under half of the deficit traces to unresolved V genes, and the cause of the others is not known. V, J and clone size are taken as reported in that table, and D and trimming were inferred from the DNA itself. The table for this sample lists fewer than 180,000 clones; 84% of them were counted only once. The ten largest clones represent 2.2% of the sample.

The chain is made from TRBV9 and TRBJ1-2; the D segment could be TRBD1, given 5 matching bases. The source of this sequence is a man aged 70 or older with acute or convalescent COVID-19. The sample consisted of peripheral blood. The nucleotide sequence is given as TGTGCCAGCAGCGTAGGTCAGGGAAACTATGGCTACACCTTC. Translation gives CASSVGQGNYGYTF. The full variable domain, with segments outside the CDR3 supplied by the reference TRBV9 and TRBJ1-2 proteins, appears as DSGVTQTPKHLITATGQRVTLRCSPRSGDLSVYWYQQSLDQGLQFLIQYYNGEERAKGNILERFSAQQFPDLHSELNLSSLELGDSALYFCASSVGQGNYGYTFGSGTRLTVV.